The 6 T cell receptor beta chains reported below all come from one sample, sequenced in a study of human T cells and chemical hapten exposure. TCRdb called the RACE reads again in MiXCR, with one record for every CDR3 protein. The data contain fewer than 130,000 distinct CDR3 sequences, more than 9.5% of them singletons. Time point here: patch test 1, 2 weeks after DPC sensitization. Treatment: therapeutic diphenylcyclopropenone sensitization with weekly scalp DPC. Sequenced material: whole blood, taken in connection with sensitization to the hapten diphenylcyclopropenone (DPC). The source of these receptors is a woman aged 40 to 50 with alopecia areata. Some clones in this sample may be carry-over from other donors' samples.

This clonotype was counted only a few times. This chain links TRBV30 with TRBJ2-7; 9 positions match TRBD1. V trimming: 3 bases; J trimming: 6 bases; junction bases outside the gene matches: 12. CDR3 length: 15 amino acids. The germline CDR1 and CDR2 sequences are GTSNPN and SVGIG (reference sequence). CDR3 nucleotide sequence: TGTGCCTGGAGGTCCTCCTCTCGACAGGGGGGCGAGCAGTACTTC. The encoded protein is CAWRSSSRQGGEQYF. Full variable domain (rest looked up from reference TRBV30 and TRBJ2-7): SQTIHQWPATLVQPVGSPLSLECTVEGTSNPNLYWYRQAAGRGLQLLFYSVGIGQISSEVPQNLSASRPQDRQFILSSKKLLLSDSGFYLCAWRSSSRQGGEQYFGPGTRLTVT.

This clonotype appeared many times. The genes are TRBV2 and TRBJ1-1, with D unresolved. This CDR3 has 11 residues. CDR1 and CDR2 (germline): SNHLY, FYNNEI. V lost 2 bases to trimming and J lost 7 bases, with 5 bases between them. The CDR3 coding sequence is TGTGCCAGCAGTGAACCGCTTGAAGCTTTCTTT. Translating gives CASSEPLEAFF.

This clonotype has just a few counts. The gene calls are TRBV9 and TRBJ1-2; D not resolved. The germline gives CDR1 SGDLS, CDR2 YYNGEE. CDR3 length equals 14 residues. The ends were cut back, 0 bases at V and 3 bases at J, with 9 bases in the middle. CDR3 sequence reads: CASSVADADYGYTF. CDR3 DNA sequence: TGTGCCAGCAGCGTAGCTGACGCCGACTATGGCTACACCTTC. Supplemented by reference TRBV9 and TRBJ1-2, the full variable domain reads DSGVTQTPKHLITATGQRVTLRCSPRSGDLSVYWYQQSLDQGLQFLIQYYNGEERAKGNILERFSAQQFPDLHSELNLSSLELGDSALYFCASSVADADYGYTFGSGTRLTVV.

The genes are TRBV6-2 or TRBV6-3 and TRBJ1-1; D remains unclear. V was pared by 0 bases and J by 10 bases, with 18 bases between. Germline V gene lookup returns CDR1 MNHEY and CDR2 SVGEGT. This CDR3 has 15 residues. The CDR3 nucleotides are TGTGCCAGCAGTTACTCGAGTGGCGTCACTGGTGCAGCTTTCTTT. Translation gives CASSYSSGVTGAAFF.

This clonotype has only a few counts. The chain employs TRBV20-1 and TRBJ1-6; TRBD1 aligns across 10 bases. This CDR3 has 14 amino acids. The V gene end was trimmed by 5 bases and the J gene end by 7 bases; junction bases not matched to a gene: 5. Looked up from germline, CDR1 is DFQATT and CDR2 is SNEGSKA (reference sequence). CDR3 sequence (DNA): TGCAGTGCTGGGGGACAGGGGAAGAATTCACCCCTCCACTTT. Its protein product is CSAGGQGKNSPLHF.

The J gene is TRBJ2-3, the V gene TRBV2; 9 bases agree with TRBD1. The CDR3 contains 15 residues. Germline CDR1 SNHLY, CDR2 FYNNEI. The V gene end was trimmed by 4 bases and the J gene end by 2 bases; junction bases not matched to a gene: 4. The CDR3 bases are TGTGCCAGCAGTGTGGGACAGGGAGACACAGATACGCAGTATTTT. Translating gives CASSVGQGDTDTQYF.